A single sample is the source of the 28 T cell receptor beta chains below, sequenced in a study of cytomegalovirus exposure and HLA in healthy donors. The method was immunoSEQ multiplex PCR; TCRdb's version includes in-frame clones alone and lacks a portion of them. The sample holds 100,000 to 150,000 clones, 80% to 90% seen once. What was sequenced was PBMCs. Source of these receptors: a woman aged 18-35 years in good health and CMV-seronegative.

V is TRBV7-2 and J is TRBJ2-2, with D hard to call. The V gene's germline CDR1 is SGHTA and CDR2 FQGNSA. The germline V and J ends were trimmed by 7 bases and 1 base, with 13 bases remaining between them. This CDR3 spans 15 amino acids. The CDR3 region is CASTSVSGNTGELFF. CDR3 in DNA: TGTGCCAGCACCTCCGTTTCGGGGAACACCGGGGAGCTGTTTTTT.

The chain uses TRBV2 and TRBJ2-7, with TRBD1 matching 7 bases. After removal of 4 bases from V and 1 base from J, the junction contained 10 bases not matched to a gene. The CDR3 extends over 16 amino acids. Germline V lookup: CDR1 SNHLY, CDR2 FYNNEI. The CDR3 reads CASSALRGRWSYEQYF. The CDR3 coding sequence is TGTGCCAGCAGTGCTTTGAGGGGGCGCTGGTCCTACGAGCAGTACTTC.

The chain couples TRBV7-2 to TRBJ1-2, with D uncertain. Germline V CDR1 and CDR2: SGHTA, FQGNSA. The CDR3 extends over 15 amino acids. The V gene lost 5 bases and the J gene lost 4 bases, with 17 bases spanning the gap. DNA of the CDR3: TGTGCCAGCAGCCCCGGTGGAGGGCCCGTCTATGGCTACACCTTC. Translation: CASSPGGGPVYGYTF. Supplemented by reference TRBV7-2 and TRBJ1-2, the full variable domain reads GAGVSQSPSNKVTEKGKDVELRCDPISGHTALYWYRQSLGQGLEFLIYFQGNSAPDKSGLPSDRFSAERTGGSVSTLTIQRTQQEDSAVYLCASSPGGGPVYGYTFGSGTRLTVV.

This rearrangement joins TRBV7-9 to TRBJ1-2; possible D gene TRBD1, 6 bases. V shed 8 bases and J shed 7 bases, with 14 bases lying between them. The CDR3 runs to 12 residues. Germline CDR1 SEHNR, CDR2 FQNEAQ (reference sequence). The CDR3 here is CASLGRGFGYTF. The CDR3 nucleotides read TGTGCCAGCCTCGGAAGGGGGTTTGGCTACACCTTC.

This chain joins TRBV19 and TRBJ1-5; possibly TRBD1 for D (6 bases). The germline V and J ends were trimmed by 7 bases and 2 bases, with 15 bases remaining between them. The length of the CDR3 is 15 residues. Germline values: CDR1 LNHDA, CDR2 SQIVND (reference sequence). Here the CDR3 DNA reads TGTGCCAGTACTCAACAGGGAGTTGGCAATCAGCCCCAGCATTTT. This codes for CASTQQGVGNQPQHF. The full variable domain, with the rest looked up from reference TRBV19 and TRBJ1-5, is DGGITQSPKYLFRKEGQNVTLSCEQNLNHDAMYWYRQDPGQGLRLIYYSQIVNDFQKGDIAEGYSVSREKKESFPLTVTSAQKNPTAFYLCASTQQGVGNQPQHFGDGTRLSIL.

V is TRBV25-1 and J is TRBJ2-5; no clear D gene. CDR3 length equals 15 residues. V was pared by 0 bases and J by 5 bases, with 13 bases between. CDR1 is MGHDK, CDR2 SYGVNS, per germline. CDR3 DNA: TGTGCCAGCAGTGAATACCTCGACTCGGTGGAGACCCAGTACTTC. Residues: CASSEYLDSVETQYF.

CDR3 region: CASSFNTGELFF. CDR3 in DNA: TGTGCCAGCAGCTTCAATACCGGGGAGCTGTTTTTT. The V call is TRBV11-2, the J call TRBJ2-2, with unresolved D. Germline CDR1 SGHAT, CDR2 FQNNGV. Trimming removed 3 bases from V and 5 bases from J, with 4 bases in between. This CDR3 contains 12 residues.

The chain uses TRBV7-3 and TRBJ1-1; 9 bases are shared with TRBD1. The CDR3 spans 13 residues. CDR1 and CDR2 (germline): SGHTA, FQGTGA. After removal of 4 bases from V and 5 bases from J, the junction contained 2 bases not matched to a gene. CDR3 residues: CASSSGQGTEAFF. Written as DNA, the CDR3 is TGTGCCAGCAGCTCGGGACAGGGTACTGAAGCTTTCTTT.

The chain has TRBV6-6 and TRBJ1-5; TRBD1 aligns across 8 bases. The germline V gene encodes CDR1 MNHNY and CDR2 SVGAGI (reference sequence). CDR3 size: 14 residues. The J segment lost 4 bases and the V segment lost 6 bases, leaving 5 bases of the junction unmatched. CDR3 sequence (DNA): TGTGCCAGCAGAGGGACAGGTCAAAATCAGCCCCAGCATTTT. Protein product: CASRGTGQNQPQHF.

CDR3 protein: CASGLGQGSETQYF. DNA of the CDR3: TGTGCCAGCGGACTCGGGCAGGGGTCGGAGACCCAGTACTTC. J is TRBJ2-5 and V is TRBV9, with a weak D call TRBD1 (6 bases). Germline lookup yields CDR1 SGDLS and CDR2 YYNGEE. The CDR3 contains 14 residues. Trimming cost V 7 bases and J 5 bases, with 18 bases left between them.

The chain carries TRBV6-1 and TRBJ2-5; 9 nucleotides line up with TRBD1. Germline lookup yields CDR1 MNHNS and CDR2 SASEGT. The CDR3 totals 15 residues. The V gene end was trimmed by 3 bases and the J gene end by 4 bases; junction bases not matched to a gene: 6. CDR3 nucleotides: TGTGCCAGCAGTGAGGGGACAGGGACTATAGAGACCCAGTACTTC. It yields the protein CASSEGTGTIETQYF.

V and J are TRBV7-3 and TRBJ1-2; D gene uncertain. The CDR3 runs 12 residues. CDR1 and CDR2 from the germline V gene are SGHTA and FQGTGA. Trimming stripped 3 bases from V and 6 bases from J, with 8 bases between. The CDR3 protein is CASSLEGNGYTF. CDR3 DNA: TGTGCCAGCAGCTTGGAGGGAAATGGCTACACCTTC. Supplemented by reference TRBV7-3 and TRBJ1-2, the full variable domain reads GAGVSQTPSNKVTEKGKYVELRCDPISGHTALYWYRQSLGQGPEFLIYFQGTGAADDSGLPNDRFFAVRPEGSVSTLKIQRTERGDSAVYLCASSLEGNGYTFGSGTRLTVV.

The chain links TRBV18 to TRBJ2-7; the match to TRBD1 covers 11 bases. V shed 6 bases and J 6 bases; nucleotides not matched to a gene: 7. CDR3 size: 14 residues. Germline V gene data show CDR1 as KGHSH and CDR2 as LQKENI. The CDR3 is CASSMGQGVGEQYF. CDR3 coding DNA: TGTGCCAGCTCGATGGGACAGGGGGTTGGCGAGCAGTACTTC.

This clone was detected only once. The chain combines TRBV5-1 with TRBJ2-5; 11 bases are shared with TRBD2. With V trimmed by 4 bases and J by 4 bases, 3 bases remained unmatched. CDR1 and CDR2 from the germline V gene are SGHRS and YFSETQ. CDR3 length: 14 amino acids. This CDR3 reads CASSPGTSGETQYF. CDR3 in DNA: TGCGCCAGCAGCCCCGGGACTAGCGGAGAGACCCAGTACTTC.

The chain combines TRBV7-6 with TRBJ2-3, with 11 positions matching TRBD2. Germline V lookup: CDR1 SGHVS, CDR2 FNYEAQ. Unmatched junction bases numbered 10, after V lost 1 base and J lost 1 base. The CDR3 has 19 amino acids. Written as DNA, the CDR3 is TGTGCCAGCAGCTTAGGAGGGGTGGAGACTAGCGGGGGCACAGATACGCAGTATTTT. Its protein is CASSLGGVETSGGTDTQYF. Drawing the rest from reference TRBV7-6 and TRBJ2-3, the complete variable domain is GAGVSQSPRYKVTKRGQDVALRCDPISGHVSLYWYRQALGQGPEFLTYFNYEAQQDKSGLPNDRFSAERPEGSISTLTIQRTEQRDSAMYRCASSLGGVETSGGTDTQYFGPGTRLTVL.

The chain combines TRBV18 with TRBJ1-2; 8 bases are shared with TRBD1. With 5 bases clipped from V and 10 bases from J, the junction kept 15 bases outside the gene matches. CDR1 is KGHSH and CDR2 is LQKENI in the germline V gene. The CDR3 is made up of 15 amino acids. CDR3 nucleotides: TGTGCCAGCTCAGCAAACGACAGGGGAGGAAATGACTACACCTTC. As protein: CASSANDRGGNDYTF.

CDR3 in amino acids: CASSPRDRAEPGANVLTF. The DNA for the CDR3 is TGCGCCAGCAGCCCCCGGGACAGGGCGGAACCTGGGGCCAACGTCCTGACTTTC. The rearrangement uses TRBV5-1 and TRBJ2-6; TRBD1 matches 9 bases. Germline V lookup: CDR1 SGHRS, CDR2 YFSETQ. The CDR3 is 18 amino acids. Trimming took 4 bases from V and 2 from J; bases not matched to a gene: 10.

The CDR3 here is CASSQGTGYGYTF. The CDR3 DNA is TGCGCCAGCAGCCAAGGGACAGGCTATGGCTACACCTTC. The J gene is TRBJ1-2, the V gene TRBV4-1, with 7 bases that match TRBD1. Per the germline V gene, CDR1 is MGHRA and CDR2 is YSYEKL. The CDR3 consists of 13 residues. With 1 base clipped from V and 4 bases from J, the junction kept 0 bases outside the gene matches.

The V call is TRBV6-6, the J call TRBJ1-1, with D possibly being TRBD1 (5 bases). The CDR3 contains 15 residues. V was trimmed by 4 bases and J by 0 bases, leaving 12 bases between them. Per germline, CDR1 MNHNY and CDR2 SVGAGI (reference sequence). CDR3 nucleotide sequence: TGTGCCAGCAGTTTCACATCGACAGTGAACACTGAAGCTTTCTTT. Translating gives CASSFTSTVNTEAFF.

This chain links TRBV5-6 with TRBJ2-4, with D possibly matching TRBD2 (6 bases). Per the germline V gene, CDR1 is SGHDT and CDR2 is YYEEEE. The V gene lost 5 bases and the J gene lost 3 bases, with 15 bases spanning the gap. CDR3 length: 15 residues. CDR3 nucleotide sequence: TGTGCCAGCAGTATGGTCGGGGAGGTCAAAAACATTCAGTACTTC. It specifies CASSMVGEVKNIQYF.

The CDR3 sequence: CSGLGRTSGYNEQFF. The CDR3 DNA reads TGCAGCGGACTTGGTAGGACTAGCGGCTACAATGAGCAGTTCTTC. The chain carries TRBV29-1 and TRBJ2-1; 10 bases match TRBD2. Trimming took 7 bases from V and 3 from J; bases not matched to a gene: 9. Germline V gene lookup returns CDR1 SQVTM and CDR2 ANQGSEA. The CDR3 covers 15 residues.

The chain has TRBV6-5 and TRBJ1-5; weak D call: TRBD1 (6 bases). Germline V gene sequence: CDR1 MNHEY, CDR2 SVGAGI. The germline V and J ends were trimmed by 6 bases and 7 bases, with 16 bases remaining between them. CDR3 size: 14 residues. CDR3 sequence: CASSLQGVGQPQHF. The DNA for the CDR3 is TGTGCCAGCAGCCTACAGGGTGTGGGACAGCCCCAGCATTTT.

This chain joins TRBV2 and TRBJ1-1; D possibly corresponds to TRBD1 (5 bases). The CDR3 extends over 12 amino acids. Trimming removed 5 bases at V and 7 bases at J, with 11 bases between. Germline lookup yields CDR1 SNHLY and CDR2 FYNNEI. CDR3 in amino acids: CASSFTGDEAFF. CDR3 coding DNA: TGTGCCAGCAGTTTTACAGGAGATGAAGCTTTCTTT.

The J gene is TRBJ1-6, the V gene TRBV14; 9 bases are shared with TRBD1. From germline, CDR1 is SGHDN and CDR2 FVKESK. V dropped 2 bases and J dropped 6; count of bases not matched to a gene: 2. The CDR3 is made up of 15 amino acids. CDR3 residues: CASSQRTGANSPLHF. The CDR3 DNA follows: TGTGCCAGCAGCCAACGGACAGGGGCTAATTCACCCCTCCACTTT. The complete variable domain, with remaining parts taken from reference TRBV14 and TRBJ1-6, reads EAGVTQFPSHSVIEKGQTVTLRCDPISGHDNLYWYRRVMGKEIKFLLHFVKESKQDESGMPNNRFLAERTGGTYSTLKVQPAELEDSGVYFCASSQRTGANSPLHFGNGTRLTVT.

The chain employs TRBV25-1 and TRBJ1-1; D is unclear. The length of the CDR3 is 14 residues. V was pared by 1 base and J by 6 bases, with 12 bases between. Germline V lookup: CDR1 MGHDK, CDR2 SYGVNS. CDR3 DNA sequence: TGTGCCAGCAGTGAATTCTTGTGGAGCGCTGAAGCTTTCTTT. This gives the protein CASSEFLWSAEAFF.

The genes are TRBV5-6 and TRBJ2-4, with D possibly matching TRBD2 (5 bases). Per germline, CDR1 SGHDT and CDR2 YYEEEE. The CDR3 is 13 amino acids. The ends were cut back, 0 bases at V and 8 bases at J, with 9 bases in the middle. The CDR3 nucleotides read TGTGCCAGCAGCTTGGCGGGGAGTGACATTCAGTACTTC. Translated, it gives CASSLAGSDIQYF.

V and J are TRBV4-1 and TRBJ1-4; D gene unclear. The CDR3 sequence is 12 residues long. V lost 0 bases, J lost 7 bases, and 3 bases lay in between. CDR1 MGHRA and CDR2 YSYEKL come from the germline V gene. CDR3 amino acids: CASSQEAEKLFF. The CDR3, as DNA: TGCGCCAGCAGCCAAGAAGCTGAAAAACTGTTTTTT.

The chain carries TRBV7-6 and TRBJ2-7; D not certain. CDR1 and CDR2 (germline): SGHVS, FNYEAQ. The CDR3 sequence is 13 residues long. V lost 0 bases, J lost 2 bases, and 5 bases lay in between. The CDR3 loop is CASSLAVTYEQYF. CDR3 nucleotides: TGTGCCAGCAGCTTAGCTGTAACCTACGAGCAGTACTTC.